This T cell receptor (beta chain) derives from a study of siplizumab effects on memory and regulatory T cells. Study-wide results and limits: It seemed that naive T cells were more diverse than memory cells and were major contributors to the alloresponse.

A word on this clone: As yet, its antigen is unknown.

Data came from immunoSEQ multiplex PCR; TCRdb stores just in-frame clones and leaves some out. In the table there are approximately 94,000 clones, more than 85% of which are singletons. The CDR3 runs to 15 residues. Germline V gene lookup returns CDR1 SEHNR and CDR2 FQNEAQ (reference sequence). V was clipped by 4 bases and J by 12 bases, with 19 bases between them. Input material: CD4+ T cells sorted from blood. The V and J genes are TRBV7-9 and TRBJ1-6; TRBD1 is a possible D gene (5 bases). The sequence was obtained from a human donor in good health. CDR3 nucleotide sequence: TGTGCCAGCAGCTCTCAGGGAGTAGAGGTAGGACCCCTCCACTTT. This translates into CASSSQGVEVGPLHF.